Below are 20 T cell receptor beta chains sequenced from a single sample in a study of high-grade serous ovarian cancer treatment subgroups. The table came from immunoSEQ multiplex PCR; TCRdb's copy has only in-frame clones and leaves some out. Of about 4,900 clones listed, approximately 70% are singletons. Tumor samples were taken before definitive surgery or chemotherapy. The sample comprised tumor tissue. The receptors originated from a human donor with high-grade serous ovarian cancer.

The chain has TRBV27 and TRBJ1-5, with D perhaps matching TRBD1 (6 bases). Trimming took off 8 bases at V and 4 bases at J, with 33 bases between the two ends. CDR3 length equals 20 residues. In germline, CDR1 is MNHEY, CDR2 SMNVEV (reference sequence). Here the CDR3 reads CASVIGGLVHRLNDNQPQHF. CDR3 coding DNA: TGTGCCAGCGTTATCGGGGGCTTGGTCCATCGCCTTAATGATAATCAGCCCCAGCATTTT.

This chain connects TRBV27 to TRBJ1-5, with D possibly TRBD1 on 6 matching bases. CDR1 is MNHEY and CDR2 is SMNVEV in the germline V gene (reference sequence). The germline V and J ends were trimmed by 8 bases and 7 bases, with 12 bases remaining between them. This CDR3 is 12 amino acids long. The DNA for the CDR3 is TGTGCCAGCGGCTTTACAGGGCAGCCCCAGCATTTT. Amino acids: CASGFTGQPQHF.

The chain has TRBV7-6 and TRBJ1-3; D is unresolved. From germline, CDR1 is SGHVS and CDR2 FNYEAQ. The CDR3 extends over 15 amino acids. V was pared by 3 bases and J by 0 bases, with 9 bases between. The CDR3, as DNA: TGTGCCAGCAGCTTGGGCGGGAACTCTGGAAACACCATATATTTT. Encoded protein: CASSLGGNSGNTIYF.

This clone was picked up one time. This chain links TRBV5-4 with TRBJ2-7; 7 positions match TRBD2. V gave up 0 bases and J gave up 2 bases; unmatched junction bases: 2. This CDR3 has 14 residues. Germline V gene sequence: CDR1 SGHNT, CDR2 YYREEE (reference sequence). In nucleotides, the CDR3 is TGTGCCAGCAGCTTGGGGGGAGGGCCCTACGAGCAGTACGTC. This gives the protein CASSLGGGPYEQYV.

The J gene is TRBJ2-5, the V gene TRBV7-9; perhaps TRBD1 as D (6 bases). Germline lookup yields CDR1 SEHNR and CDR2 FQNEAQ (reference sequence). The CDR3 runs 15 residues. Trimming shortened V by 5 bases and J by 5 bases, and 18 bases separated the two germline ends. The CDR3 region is CASSATQGDEETQYF. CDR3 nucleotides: TGTGCCAGCAGCGCCACACAGGGAGACGAGGAGACCCAGTACTTC.

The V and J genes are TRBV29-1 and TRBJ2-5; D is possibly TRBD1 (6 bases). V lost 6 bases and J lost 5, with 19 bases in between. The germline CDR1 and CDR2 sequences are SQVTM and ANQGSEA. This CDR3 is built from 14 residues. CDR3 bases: TGCAGCGTCGCCCCCGACAGGCGATCCGAGACCCAGTACTTC. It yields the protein CSVAPDRRSETQYF.

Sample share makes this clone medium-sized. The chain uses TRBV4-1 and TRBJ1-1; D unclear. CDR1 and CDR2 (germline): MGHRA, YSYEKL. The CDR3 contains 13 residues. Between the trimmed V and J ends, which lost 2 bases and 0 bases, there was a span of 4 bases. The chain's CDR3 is CASSQSVNTEAFF. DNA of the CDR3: TGCGCCAGCAGCCAATCAGTGAACACTGAAGCTTTCTTT.

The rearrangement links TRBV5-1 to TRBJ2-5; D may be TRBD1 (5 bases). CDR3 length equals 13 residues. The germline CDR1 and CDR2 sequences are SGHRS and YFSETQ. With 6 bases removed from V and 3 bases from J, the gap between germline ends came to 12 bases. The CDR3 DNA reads TGCGCCAGCACCCTGACAGCAAAAGAGACCCAGTACTTC. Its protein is CASTLTAKETQYF.

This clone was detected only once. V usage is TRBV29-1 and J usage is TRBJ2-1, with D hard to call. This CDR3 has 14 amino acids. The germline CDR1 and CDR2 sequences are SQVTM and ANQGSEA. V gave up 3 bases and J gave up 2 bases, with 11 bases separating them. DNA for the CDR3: TGCAGCGTTGATGGTGTGCAAGCCTACAATGAGCAGTTCTTC. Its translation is CSVDGVQAYNEQFF.

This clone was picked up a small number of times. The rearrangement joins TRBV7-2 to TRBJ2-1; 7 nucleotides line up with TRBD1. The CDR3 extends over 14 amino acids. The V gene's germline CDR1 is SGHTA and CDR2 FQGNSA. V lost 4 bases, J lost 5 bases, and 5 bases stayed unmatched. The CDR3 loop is CASSSGTAHNEQFF. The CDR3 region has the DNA TGTGCCAGCAGCTCCGGGACAGCACACAATGAGCAGTTCTTC.

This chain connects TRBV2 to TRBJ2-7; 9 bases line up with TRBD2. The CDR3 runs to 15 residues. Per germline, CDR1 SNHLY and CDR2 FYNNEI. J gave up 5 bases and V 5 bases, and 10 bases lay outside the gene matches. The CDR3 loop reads CASSRIAGASHEQYV. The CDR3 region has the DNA TGTGCCAGCAGTAGAATAGCGGGAGCAAGCCACGAGCAGTACGTC.

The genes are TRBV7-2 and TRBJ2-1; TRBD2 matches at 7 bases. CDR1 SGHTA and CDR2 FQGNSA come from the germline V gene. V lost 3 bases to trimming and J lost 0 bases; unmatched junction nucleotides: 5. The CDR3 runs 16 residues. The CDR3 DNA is TGTGCCAGCAGCTTTGGAAGCGGGAACTCCTACAATGAGCAGTTCTTC. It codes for CASSFGSGNSYNEQFF.

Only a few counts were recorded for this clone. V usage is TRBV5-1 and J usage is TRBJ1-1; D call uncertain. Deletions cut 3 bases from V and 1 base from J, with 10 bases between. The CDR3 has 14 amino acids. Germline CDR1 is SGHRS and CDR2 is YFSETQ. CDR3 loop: CASSSSARNTEAFF. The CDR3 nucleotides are TGCGCCAGCAGCTCTTCGGCTCGGAACACTGAAGCTTTCTTT. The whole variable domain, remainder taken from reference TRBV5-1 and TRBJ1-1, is KAGVTQTPRYLIKTRGQQVTLSCSPISGHRSVSWYQQTPGQGLQFLFEYFSETQRNKGNFPGRFSGRQFSNSRSEMNVSTLELGDSALYLCASSSSARNTEAFFGQGTRLTVV.

CDR3 DNA: TGCGCCAGCAGCTCTTTAATCGAATTAAGAAATTCACCCCTCCACTTT. It codes for CASSSLIELRNSPLHF. This chain joins TRBV4-1 and TRBJ1-6; D remains unclear. CDR1 is MGHRA and CDR2 is YSYEKL in the germline V gene. V was cut by 5 bases and J by 7 bases, with 18 bases left in between. This CDR3 comprises 16 residues.

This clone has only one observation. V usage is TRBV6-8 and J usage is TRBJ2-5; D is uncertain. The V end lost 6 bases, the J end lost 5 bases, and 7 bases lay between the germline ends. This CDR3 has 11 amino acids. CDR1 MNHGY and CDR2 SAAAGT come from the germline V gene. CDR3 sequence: CASSQGETQYF. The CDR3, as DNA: TGTGCCAGCAGCCAAGGGGAGACCCAGTACTTC.

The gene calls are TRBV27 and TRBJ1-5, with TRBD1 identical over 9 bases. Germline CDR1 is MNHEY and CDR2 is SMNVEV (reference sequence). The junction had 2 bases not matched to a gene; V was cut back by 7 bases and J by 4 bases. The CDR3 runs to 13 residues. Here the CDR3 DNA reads TGTGCCAGCAAGGGGACAGGGAATCAGCCCCAGCATTTT. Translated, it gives CASKGTGNQPQHF.

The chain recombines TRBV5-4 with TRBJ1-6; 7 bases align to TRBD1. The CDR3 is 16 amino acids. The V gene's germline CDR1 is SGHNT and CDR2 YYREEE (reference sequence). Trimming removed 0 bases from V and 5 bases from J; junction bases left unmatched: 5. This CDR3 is CASSLGTGTDNSPLHF. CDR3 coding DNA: TGTGCCAGCAGCTTGGGCACCGGGACAGATAATTCACCCCTCCACTTT.

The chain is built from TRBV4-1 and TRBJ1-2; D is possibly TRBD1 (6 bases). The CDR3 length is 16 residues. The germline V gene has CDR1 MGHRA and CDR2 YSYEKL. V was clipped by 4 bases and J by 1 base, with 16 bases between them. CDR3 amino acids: CASSRVGGPGNYGYTF. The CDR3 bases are TGCGCCAGCAGCCGCGTTGGGGGGCCGGGTAACTATGGCTACACCTTC.

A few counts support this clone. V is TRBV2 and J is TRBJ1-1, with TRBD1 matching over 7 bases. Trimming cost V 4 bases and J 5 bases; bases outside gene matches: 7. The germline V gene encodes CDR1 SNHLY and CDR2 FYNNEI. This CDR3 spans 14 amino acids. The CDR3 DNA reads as TGTGCCAGCAGTGGGGGGATCAGGGGGACTGAAGCTTTCTTT. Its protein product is CASSGGIRGTEAFF.

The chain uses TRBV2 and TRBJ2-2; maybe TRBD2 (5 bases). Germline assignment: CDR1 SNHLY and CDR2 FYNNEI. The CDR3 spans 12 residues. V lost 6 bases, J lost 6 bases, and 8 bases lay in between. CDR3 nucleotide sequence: TGTGCCAGCAGACCGGAGGCCGGGGAGCTGTTTTTT. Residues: CASRPEAGELFF.